These T cell receptor beta chains were read from a single sample in a study of a mutant IDH1 vaccine in newly diagnosed glioma. What these receptors recognize is not known. Using immunoSEQ multiplex PCR, the repertoire was profiled, and TCRdb retains in-frame clones only, with some absent. The sample holds about 38,000 clones, around 82% seen once. Sequenced here: PBMCs, sampled from a glioma patient whose treatment included an IDH1 peptide vaccine. The receptors here all came from a man aged 35 to 55 with glioma. CDR3s include the opening cysteine and the closing phenylalanine or tryptophan. D genes are given only for firm matches. Clone size appears in some rows only: once, few, many, or a class for an expanded clone.

v_gene	d_gene	abundance	j_gene	len	CDR3nt	CDR3aa
TRBV10-3	TRBD2	.	TRBJ2-7	16	TGTGCCATCAGTGTTGGGACTAGATCCCTCCTAGGCGAGCAGTACTTC	CAISVGTRSLLGEQYF
TRBV5-1	TRBD2	.	TRBJ2-3	16	TGCGCCAGCAGCTTGGTACTAGCGGGGATCACAGATACGCAGTATTTT	CASSLVLAGITDTQYF
TRBV5-6	.	.	TRBJ2-5	15	TGTGCCAGCAGCTTGGAGCTAGCGCCCCAAGAGACCCAGTACTTC	CASSLELAPQETQYF
TRBV6-1	.	few	TRBJ1-1	11	TGTGCCAGCAGCCCCAAAGCTGAAGCTTTCTTT	CASSPKAEAFF
TRBV30	.	.	TRBJ2-7	13	TGTGCCTGGAATCGGCAGGGTTGGCTCGAGCAGTACTTC	CAWNRQGWLEQYF
TRBV9	.	.	TRBJ2-3	11	TGTGCCAGCAGCTTTACAGATACGCAGTATTTT	CASSFTDTQYF
TRBV10-1	.	.	TRBJ1-2	14	TGCGCCGGAACACTTCGGACAGCAAACTATGGCTACACCTTC	CAGTLRTANYGYTF
TRBV7-6	.	.	TRBJ2-5	13	TGTGCCAGCAGCCCCAGGGGTCCAGAGACCCAGTACTTC	CASSPRGPETQYF
TRBV7-9	TRBD1	.	TRBJ2-5	15	TGTGCCAGCAGCGCAGAACAGGGGCCAGGGGGGACCCAGTACTTC	CASSAEQGPGGTQYF
TRBV27	TRBD1	few	TRBJ2-3	13	TGTGCCAGCAGTTCCACAGGGGAGGATACGCAGTATTTT	CASSSTGEDTQYF
TRBV5-1	.	.	TRBJ2-7	13	TGCGCCAGCAGCTTTAACAGAAACTACGAGCAGTACTTC	CASSFNRNYEQYF
TRBV5-1	.	few	TRBJ2-2	16	TGCGCCAGCAGCTTTCTGGACTTATCGAACACCGGGGAGCTGTTTTTT	CASSFLDLSNTGELFF
TRBV10-3	TRBD2	.	TRBJ2-2	15	TGTGCCACGCTAGCGGGGGGGCCGGGAACCGGGGAGCTGTTTTTT	CATLAGGPGTGELFF
TRBV6-5	.	.	TRBJ1-2	12	TGTGCCAGCAGCCCCGGTCACTATGGCTACACCTTC	CASSPGHYGYTF
TRBV6-5	TRBD1	.	TRBJ1-3	14	TGTGCCAGCAGTAAGACAGGGGGTGCAAACACCATATATTTT	CASSKTGGANTIYF
TRBV6-5	TRBD1	.	TRBJ2-5	14	TGTGCCAGCAGTTACTCTAATCACAGGGGAGTCCAGTACTTC	CASSYSNHRGVQYF
TRBV7-6	.	.	TRBJ1-1	14	TGTGCCAGCAGCCCTGCCCCCGGTGGGACTGAAGCTTTCTTT	CASSPAPGGTEAFF
TRBV5-4	TRBD2	.	TRBJ2-1	15	TGTGCCAGCAGCTTCGTGAGCGGGGGGCACAATGAGCAGTTCTTC	CASSFVSGGHNEQFF
TRBV4-2	TRBD1	.	TRBJ1-5	17	TGTGCCAGCAGCCAAGATTACTCAGGGGGGTCGGGTCAGCCCCAGCATTTT	CASSQDYSGGSGQPQHF
TRBV2	.	.	TRBJ1-2	14	TGTGCCAGCAGTGAAGGGCAGTCTAACTATGGCTACACCTTC	CASSEGQSNYGYTF
TRBV15	.	.	TRBJ1-5	18	TGTGCCACCAGCAGAGATGGATCCAGGGTGGGACTCAATCAGCCCCAGCATTTT	CATSRDGSRVGLNQPQHF
TRBV6-6	.	.	TRBJ1-3	14	TGTGCCAGCAGTTACAAGGACAAAGGAAACACCATATATTTT	CASSYKDKGNTIYF
TRBV5-1	.	.	TRBJ1-6	16	TGCGCCAGCAGAGAGGGGTCCTTCTCCTATAATTCACCCCTCCACTTT	CASREGSFSYNSPLHF
TRBV7-9	.	.	TRBJ2-7	17	TGTGCCAGCAGCCAGCATACTAAGCTGGCAACCTCCTACGAGCAGTACTTC	CASSQHTKLATSYEQYF
TRBV6-5	TRBD1	.	TRBJ1-3	14	TGTGCCAGCGAAAGCGGACAGGATGGAAACACCATATATTTT	CASESGQDGNTIYF
TRBV10-3	.	few	TRBJ1-2	13	TGTGCCATCAGTGGGAACACCGCATATGGCTACACCTTC	CAISGNTAYGYTF
TRBV6-5	TRBD1	.	TRBJ1-2	14	TGTGCCAGCAGGCGCCCCGGGACAGGGACCGGCTACACCTTC	CASRRPGTGTGYTF
TRBV9	.	.	TRBJ2-2	13	TGTGCCAGCAGCGTAGATGACACCGGGGAGCTGTTTTTT	CASSVDDTGELFF
TRBV6-4	.	.	TRBJ1-1	16	TGTGCCAGCAGTGACCCTACCGGGACACCGAACACTGAAGCTTTCTTT	CASSDPTGTPNTEAFF
TRBV23-1	TRBD1	.	TRBJ2-7	15	TGCGCCAGCAGTCAATCGACAGGGCTTATCTACGAGCAGTACTTC	CASSQSTGLIYEQYF
TRBV19	.	.	TRBJ1-5	15	TGTGCCAGTAAGGTAGGGGGAGGGAGCAATCAGCCCCAGCATTTT	CASKVGGGSNQPQHF
TRBV6-1	TRBD2	.	TRBJ2-7	16	TGTGCCAGCAGTGAAAGAGGGCGGGGGGGCGGCTACGAGCAGTACTTC	CASSERGRGGGYEQYF
TRBV5-8	.	.	TRBJ1-5	15	TGTGCCAGCAGCTTGAGGGGATCTAGCAATCAGCCCCAGCATTTT	CASSLRGSSNQPQHF